The clone carrying this T cell receptor beta chain was seen only a few times. The data are from a study of early T cells in non-severe SARS-CoV-2 infection. Tagging with unique molecular identifiers was applied to individual cDNA molecules. Each CDR3 protein gets one entry after TCRdb re-called the 5' RACE reads with MiXCR. The sample shows tens of thousands of distinct CDR3 sequences, roughly a tenth of them seen only once. The junction had 7 bases not matched to a gene; V was cut back by 9 bases and J by 7 bases. CDR3 length equals 14 residues. CDR1 is MNHNS, CDR2 SASEGT, per germline. Sequencing was done on a sample of whole blood. This TCR came from an adult who was a healthcare worker with PCR-confirmed SARS-CoV-2 infection or an uninfected control (not recorded which). The V call is TRBV6-1, the J call TRBJ2-1, with 12 bases lining up with TRBD2. CDR3 residues: CASRLAGDGNEQFF. Here the CDR3 DNA reads TGTGCCAGTCGACTAGCGGGAGATGGGAATGAGCAGTTCTTC.